This T cell receptor beta chain is from a study of shared clonotypes between healthy human individuals. Study-level findings and limits: Rarefaction showed sorted-subset sequencing was incomplete despite large depth.

The protocol was immunoSEQ multiplex PCR, while the TCRdb copy is restricted to in-frame clones and leaves out a portion. The repertoire holds 300,000 or so clones, with around 74% as singletons. With respect to this clone: Its specificity is not known.

Deletions cut 6 bases from V and 1 base from J, with 12 bases between. This CDR3 spans 14 amino acids. Germline assignment: CDR1 LNHDA and CDR2 SQIVND (reference sequence). The clonotype comes from a man aged 25 to 45 in good health. The V call is TRBV19, the J call TRBJ2-5; D is possibly TRBD2 (6 bases). Sample: memory CD4+ T cells sorted from blood. Subset denoted: CD45RA-negative fraction. DNA for the CDR3: TGTGCCAGTAGGGGTTTGGGGGGCCAAGAGACCCAGTACTTC. Its translation is CASRGLGGQETQYF.